This is a list of T cell receptor beta chains from one sample in a study of blood T cell repertoires in COVID-19. Clones were read by immunoSEQ multiplex PCR, and TCRdb kept only the in-frame ones, dropping some. The table lists fewer than 150,000 clones, roughly 89% of them singletons, with approximately 4.2% in the top ten. Sequences were obtained from peripheral blood. The receptor source for this set is a woman aged 40 to 50 with acute or convalescent COVID-19. CDR3s include the opening cysteine and the closing phenylalanine or tryptophan. D genes are given only for firm matches. The size entry is marked missing in some rows and otherwise reads once, few, many or a size class.

d_call: TRBD1; v_call: TRBV5-6; clone_size: NA; cdr3_length: 16; j_call: TRBJ2-7; cdr3_nt: TGTGCCAGCAGCGGGGGGGACAGGGGTCGACTGTACGAGCAGTACTTC; cdr3_aa: CASSGGDRGRLYEQYF
d_call: TRBD2; v_call: TRBV9; clone_size: NA; cdr3_length: 16; j_call: TRBJ2-2; cdr3_nt: TGTGCCAGCAGCGTACGGGCTAGCGGGAGGGGCGGGGAGCTGTTTTTT; cdr3_aa: CASSVRASGRGGELFF
d_call: NA; v_call: TRBV28; clone_size: NA; cdr3_length: 16; j_call: TRBJ2-7; cdr3_nt: TGTGCCAGCAGTTTTGGAGCCAAAAGCCCCCTTGGCGAGCAGTACTTC; cdr3_aa: CASSFGAKSPLGEQYF
d_call: TRBD1; v_call: TRBV12-3/TRBV12-4; clone_size: few; cdr3_length: 13; j_call: TRBJ1-1; cdr3_nt: TGTGCCAGCAGTCAAGACAGGGCCACTGAAGCTTTCTTT; cdr3_aa: CASSQDRATEAFF
d_call: NA; v_call: TRBV4-3; clone_size: NA; cdr3_length: 13; j_call: TRBJ1-1; cdr3_nt: TGCGCCAGCAGCCATATGGGGCCCACTGAAGCTTTCTTT; cdr3_aa: CASSHMGPTEAFF
d_call: TRBD1; v_call: TRBV9; clone_size: NA; cdr3_length: 14; j_call: TRBJ1-4; cdr3_nt: TGTGCCAGCAGCGTAGAGGGACAGCTTGAAAAACTGTTTTTT; cdr3_aa: CASSVEGQLEKLFF
d_call: TRBD2; v_call: TRBV3-1/TRBV3-2; clone_size: NA; cdr3_length: 16; j_call: TRBJ2-3; cdr3_nt: TGTGCCAGCAGCCGACAACGGGGGGGTGGGACAGATACGCAGTATTTT; cdr3_aa: CASSRQRGGGTDTQYF
d_call: TRBD2; v_call: TRBV4-2; clone_size: NA; cdr3_length: 15; j_call: TRBJ2-3; cdr3_nt: TGTGCCAGCAGCCAAGGCTCCGGGGGGACAGATACGCAGTATTTT; cdr3_aa: CASSQGSGGTDTQYF
d_call: TRBD2; v_call: TRBV7-2; clone_size: NA; cdr3_length: 18; j_call: TRBJ2-3; cdr3_nt: TGTGCCAGCAGCGGCCAGAAGACTAGCGGGGGGGTGGCAGATACGCAGTATTTT; cdr3_aa: CASSGQKTSGGVADTQYF
d_call: NA; v_call: TRBV11-2; clone_size: NA; cdr3_length: 14; j_call: TRBJ2-7; cdr3_nt: TGTGCCAGCAGCTTTTGGGGGGGCGGGTACGAGCAGTACTTC; cdr3_aa: CASSFWGGGYEQYF
d_call: NA; v_call: TRBV28; clone_size: NA; cdr3_length: 15; j_call: TRBJ1-4; cdr3_nt: TGTGCCAGCAGTCCTAGCGGGGGCGGTAAGGAAAAACTGTTTTTT; cdr3_aa: CASSPSGGGKEKLFF
d_call: NA; v_call: TRBV6-6; clone_size: NA; cdr3_length: 15; j_call: TRBJ1-5; cdr3_nt: TGTGCCAGCGGCGGGGCCTCGAGGGGCAATCAGCCCCAGCATTTT; cdr3_aa: CASGGASRGNQPQHF
d_call: TRBD1; v_call: TRBV18; clone_size: few; cdr3_length: 15; j_call: TRBJ1-2; cdr3_nt: TGTGCCAGCTCACCCCCGGGACAGGGAGGGAATGGCTACACCTTC; cdr3_aa: CASSPPGQGGNGYTF
d_call: NA; v_call: TRBV11-3; clone_size: NA; cdr3_length: 15; j_call: TRBJ2-7; cdr3_nt: TGTGCCAGCATAGCTGGGCGGGACAGCTCCTACGAGCAGTACTTC; cdr3_aa: CASIAGRDSSYEQYF
d_call: TRBD1; v_call: TRBV10-3; clone_size: few; cdr3_length: 14; j_call: TRBJ2-7; cdr3_nt: TGTGCCATCAGTGCGACAGGGGGCTCCTACGAGCAGTACTTC; cdr3_aa: CAISATGGSYEQYF
d_call: NA; v_call: TRBV7-2; clone_size: NA; cdr3_length: 15; j_call: TRBJ2-5; cdr3_nt: TGTGCCAGCAGTCTAAGGCCGCGTCAGGGGGAGACCCAGTACTTC; cdr3_aa: CASSLRPRQGETQYF
d_call: NA; v_call: TRBV7-2; clone_size: NA; cdr3_length: 14; j_call: TRBJ2-1; cdr3_nt: TGTGCCAGCAGCTCAATCGTGCTAGTTGGTGAGCAGTTCTTC; cdr3_aa: CASSSIVLVGEQFF
d_call: TRBD2; v_call: TRBV12-5; clone_size: NA; cdr3_length: 20; j_call: TRBJ2-7; cdr3_nt: TGTGCTAGTGGTTTGGTACTAAATTGGGGTGTAGCGGGGGCCTCCTACGAGCAGTACTTC; cdr3_aa: CASGLVLNWGVAGASYEQYF
d_call: TRBD2; v_call: TRBV19; clone_size: NA; cdr3_length: 17; j_call: TRBJ2-3; cdr3_nt: TGTGCCAGTAGTATCTGGTCTAGCGGTCCTTCCACAGATACGCAGTATTTT; cdr3_aa: CASSIWSSGPSTDTQYF
d_call: NA; v_call: TRBV10-3; clone_size: NA; cdr3_length: 13; j_call: TRBJ1-6; cdr3_nt: TGTGCCATCCAAAATGGGGGGGTTTCACCCCTCCACTTT; cdr3_aa: CAIQNGGVSPLHF
d_call: NA; v_call: TRBV29-1; clone_size: once; cdr3_length: 10; j_call: TRBJ2-2; cdr3_nt: TGCAGCGTTGCAGTCGGGGAGCTGTTTTTT; cdr3_aa: CSVAVGELFF
d_call: NA; v_call: TRBV29-1; clone_size: NA; cdr3_length: 12; j_call: TRBJ1-5; cdr3_nt: TGCAGCGTCGCAGGGAGCAATCAGCCCCAGCATTTT; cdr3_aa: CSVAGSNQPQHF
d_call: NA; v_call: TRBV28; clone_size: NA; cdr3_length: 14; j_call: TRBJ2-5; cdr3_nt: TGTGCCAGCAGTTTTGTACAGGACCAAGAGACCCAGTACTTC; cdr3_aa: CASSFVQDQETQYF
d_call: TRBD1; v_call: TRBV7-9; clone_size: NA; cdr3_length: 16; j_call: TRBJ2-5; cdr3_nt: TGTGCCAGCAGCTTCGGGACAGGGGCCCGGGGGGAGACCCAGTACTTC; cdr3_aa: CASSFGTGARGETQYF
d_call: TRBD1; v_call: TRBV6-6; clone_size: NA; cdr3_length: 15; j_call: TRBJ1-4; cdr3_nt: TGTGCCAGCAGGAAAACAGGGGCGGAGGATGAAAAACTGTTTTTT; cdr3_aa: CASRKTGAEDEKLFF
d_call: NA; v_call: TRBV27; clone_size: few; cdr3_length: 11; j_call: TRBJ2-1; cdr3_nt: TGTGCCAGCAGTTTGAGACTTGAGCAGTTCTTC; cdr3_aa: CASSLRLEQFF
d_call: TRBD1; v_call: TRBV15; clone_size: NA; cdr3_length: 14; j_call: TRBJ1-1; cdr3_nt: TGTGCCACAATGGACAGGGGAATGAACACTGAAGCTTTCTTT; cdr3_aa: CATMDRGMNTEAFF
d_call: NA; v_call: TRBV5-4; clone_size: NA; cdr3_length: 15; j_call: TRBJ2-3; cdr3_nt: TGTGCCAGCAGCGCCGACAGGAGGAGTTGGGATACGCAGTATTTT; cdr3_aa: CASSADRRSWDTQYF
d_call: NA; v_call: TRBV21-1; clone_size: NA; cdr3_length: 15; j_call: TRBJ1-1; cdr3_nt: TGTGCCAGCGGTCGTAAGGGACTGATGAACACTGAAGCTTTCTTT; cdr3_aa: CASGRKGLMNTEAFF
d_call: NA; v_call: TRBV5-3; clone_size: once; cdr3_length: 15; j_call: TRBJ1-3; cdr3_nt: TGTGCCAGAAGCTTGGCGGAGGACTCTGGAAACACCATATATTTT; cdr3_aa: CARSLAEDSGNTIYF
d_call: TRBD1; v_call: TRBV28; clone_size: NA; cdr3_length: 15; j_call: TRBJ1-4; cdr3_nt: TGTGCCAGCAACGCCAACAGGGGGCGGGCTGAAAAACTGTTTTTT; cdr3_aa: CASNANRGRAEKLFF
d_call: NA; v_call: TRBV6-5; clone_size: NA; cdr3_length: 14; j_call: TRBJ2-2; cdr3_nt: TGTGCCAGCACCCTAGAAGAGGGTGTCGGGGAGCTGTTTTTT; cdr3_aa: CASTLEEGVGELFF
d_call: NA; v_call: TRBV30; clone_size: NA; cdr3_length: 14; j_call: TRBJ2-2; cdr3_nt: TGTGCCTGGAGGGCGGGACCGAACACCGGGGAGCTGTTTTTT; cdr3_aa: CAWRAGPNTGELFF
d_call: NA; v_call: TRBV4-1; clone_size: NA; cdr3_length: 17; j_call: TRBJ1-1; cdr3_nt: TGCGCCAGCAGCCAAGATGGGGCGGGGGGGTGGATTGCTGAAGCTTTCTTT; cdr3_aa: CASSQDGAGGWIAEAFF
d_call: NA; v_call: TRBV18; clone_size: NA; cdr3_length: 17; j_call: TRBJ1-4; cdr3_nt: TGTGCCAGCTCACGAACCGGTAGCTCGTCTACTAATGAAAAACTGTTTTTT; cdr3_aa: CASSRTGSSSTNEKLFF
d_call: NA; v_call: TRBV30; clone_size: NA; cdr3_length: 14; j_call: TRBJ2-2; cdr3_nt: TGTGCCTGGGGGGCGGCCCCGAACACCGGGGAGCTGTTTTTT; cdr3_aa: CAWGAAPNTGELFF
d_call: TRBD1; v_call: TRBV30; clone_size: NA; cdr3_length: 14; j_call: TRBJ1-6; cdr3_nt: TGTGCCTGGAGTGTCCGGGACAGGGGTTCACCCCTCCACTTT; cdr3_aa: CAWSVRDRGSPLHF
d_call: NA; v_call: TRBV7-6; clone_size: NA; cdr3_length: 15; j_call: TRBJ1-6; cdr3_nt: TGTGCCAGCAGCGAAACCCTCGACAGGCCTTCACCCCTCCACTTT; cdr3_aa: CASSETLDRPSPLHF
d_call: NA; v_call: TRBV7-2; clone_size: few; cdr3_length: 14; j_call: TRBJ1-2; cdr3_nt: TGTGCCAGCAGCTTATACTTTAATCTCTATGGCTACACCTTC; cdr3_aa: CASSLYFNLYGYTF
d_call: TRBD2; v_call: TRBV7-6; clone_size: NA; cdr3_length: 18; j_call: TRBJ2-2; cdr3_nt: TGTGCCAGCAGCCTACTGAGTCACGCTAGCGGGAACACCGGGGAGCTGTTTTTT; cdr3_aa: CASSLLSHASGNTGELFF
d_call: NA; v_call: TRBV5-4; clone_size: NA; cdr3_length: 13; j_call: TRBJ1-2; cdr3_nt: TGTGCCAGCAGCTTGGGGAGCGGCTATGGCTACACCTTC; cdr3_aa: CASSLGSGYGYTF
d_call: TRBD1; v_call: TRBV18; clone_size: NA; cdr3_length: 18; j_call: TRBJ1-2; cdr3_nt: TGTGCCAGCTCACCCCTGGCCGGGACAGGGGGCGCAAACTATGGCTACACCTTC; cdr3_aa: CASSPLAGTGGANYGYTF
d_call: NA; v_call: TRBV7-6; clone_size: NA; cdr3_length: 15; j_call: TRBJ2-3; cdr3_nt: TGTGCCAGCAGCTTATTGGGAGTTAGCACAGATACGCAGTATTTT; cdr3_aa: CASSLLGVSTDTQYF